Sequencing of this T cell receptor beta chain was carried out in a study of blood T cell repertoires in COVID-19. The assay was immunoSEQ multiplex PCR, and TCRdb's table has in-frame clones only and misses some. In the table there are about 400,000 clones, roughly nine tenths of which are singletons. Sequenced sample: PBMCs or T cells enriched from blood (not recorded which). The source of this sequence is a woman aged 25 to 39 who had recovered from COVID-19.

CDR3 DNA sequence: TGTGCCAGCAGTGGAGCAGGGGTAACTAATGAAAAACTGTTTTTT. Residues: CASSGAGVTNEKLFF. J is TRBJ1-4 and V is TRBV27, with TRBD1 as a possible D gene (6 bases). V lost 5 bases, J lost 1 base, and 11 bases lay in between. CDR3 length equals 15 residues. Germline assignment: CDR1 MNHEY and CDR2 SMNVEV (reference sequence).